This T cell receptor (beta chain) was recovered during a study of human thymus T cells. V lost 3 bases and J lost 2; bases outside the gene matches: 5. Germline CDR1 and CDR2: SGHAT and FQNNGV. CDR3 size: 16 residues. TCRdb's table, derived via immunoSEQ multiplex PCR, lists solely in-frame clones and lacks some. The sample consists of some 78,000 clones, roughly 97% of them appearing once. Resections removed during corrective heart surgery provided the thymus tissue used. Corrective surgery for congenital heart defects was being performed on the healthy Finnish infants who were the donors. This receptor was taken from a boy younger than two with a congenital heart defect but otherwise immunologically healthy. The rearrangement joins TRBV11-2 to TRBJ2-7; 12 bases are a match to TRBD2. The material sequenced was thymus tissue. CDR3 loop: CASSFSGLAGTYEQYF. The CDR3 DNA reads TGTGCCAGCAGCTTCAGTGGACTAGCGGGGACCTACGAGCAGTACTTC. The full variable domain, in which reference TRBV11-2 and TRBJ2-7 provide the parts outside the CDR3, is EAGVAQSPRYKIIEKRQSVAFWCNPISGHATLYWYQQILGQGPKLLIQFQNNGVVDDSQLPKDRFSAERLKGVDSTLKIQPAKLEDSAVYLCASSFSGLAGTYEQYFGPGTRLTVT.